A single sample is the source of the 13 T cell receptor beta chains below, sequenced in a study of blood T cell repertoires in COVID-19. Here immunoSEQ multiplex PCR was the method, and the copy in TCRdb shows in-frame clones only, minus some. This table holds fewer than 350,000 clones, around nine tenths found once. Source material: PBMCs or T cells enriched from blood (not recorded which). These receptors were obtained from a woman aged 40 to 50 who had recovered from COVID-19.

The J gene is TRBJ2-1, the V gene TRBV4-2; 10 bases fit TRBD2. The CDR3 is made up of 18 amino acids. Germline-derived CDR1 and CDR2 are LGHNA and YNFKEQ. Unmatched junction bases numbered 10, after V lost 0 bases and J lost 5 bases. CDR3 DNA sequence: TGTGCCAGCAGCCAAGAGCTCCTCGGGACTAGCGAGAACAATGAGCAGTTCTTC. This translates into CASSQELLGTSENNEQFF.

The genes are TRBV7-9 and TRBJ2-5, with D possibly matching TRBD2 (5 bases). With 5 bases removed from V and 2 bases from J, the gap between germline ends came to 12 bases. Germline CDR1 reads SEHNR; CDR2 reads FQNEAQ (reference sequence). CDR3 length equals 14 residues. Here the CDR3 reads CASSPRRGQETQYF. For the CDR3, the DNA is TGTGCCAGCAGCCCCCGCCGGGGACAAGAGACCCAGTACTTC. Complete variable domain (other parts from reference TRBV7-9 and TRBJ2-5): DTGVSQNPRHKITKRGQNVTFRCDPISEHNRLYWYRQTLGQGPEFLTYFQNEAQLEKSRLLSDRFSAERPKGSFSTLEIQRTEQGDSAMYLCASSPRRGQETQYFGPGTRLLVL.

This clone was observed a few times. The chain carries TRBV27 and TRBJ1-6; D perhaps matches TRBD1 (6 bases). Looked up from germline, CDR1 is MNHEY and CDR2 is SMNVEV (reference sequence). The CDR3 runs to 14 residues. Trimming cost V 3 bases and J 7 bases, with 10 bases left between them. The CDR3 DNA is TGTGCCAGCAGTTTCGGGACACCAAATTCACCCCTCCACTTT. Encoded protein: CASSFGTPNSPLHF.

DNA for the CDR3: TGTGCCAGCAGACTGAACACCGGGGAGCTGTTTTTT. Its protein product is CASRLNTGELFF. This chain connects TRBV28 to TRBJ2-2; D gene ambiguous. The CDR3 is made up of 12 amino acids. Per the germline V gene, CDR1 is MDHEN and CDR2 is SYDVKM. V was pared by 6 bases and J by 1 base, with 3 bases between.

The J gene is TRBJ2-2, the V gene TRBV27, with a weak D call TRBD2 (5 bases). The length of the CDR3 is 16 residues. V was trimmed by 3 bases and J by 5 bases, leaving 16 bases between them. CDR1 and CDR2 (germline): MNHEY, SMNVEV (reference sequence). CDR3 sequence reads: CASSFVWGVGTGELFF. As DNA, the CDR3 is TGTGCCAGCAGTTTTGTTTGGGGAGTTGGGACCGGGGAGCTGTTTTTT.

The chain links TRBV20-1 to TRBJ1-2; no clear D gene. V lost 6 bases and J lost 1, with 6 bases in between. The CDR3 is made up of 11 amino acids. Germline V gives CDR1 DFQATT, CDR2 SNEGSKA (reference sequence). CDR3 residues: CSAFFNYGYTF. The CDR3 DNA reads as TGCAGTGCCTTCTTTAACTATGGCTACACCTTC.

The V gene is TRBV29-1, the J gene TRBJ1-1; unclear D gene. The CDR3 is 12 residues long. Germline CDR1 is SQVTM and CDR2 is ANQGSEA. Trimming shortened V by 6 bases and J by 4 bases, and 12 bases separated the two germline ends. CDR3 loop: CSVRFSGTEAFF. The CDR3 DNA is TGCAGCGTCCGGTTCTCTGGCACTGAAGCTTTCTTT. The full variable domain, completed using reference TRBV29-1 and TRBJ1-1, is SAVISQKPSRDICQRGTSLTIQCQVDSQVTMMFWYRQQPGQSLTLIATANQGSEATYESGFVIDKFPISRPNLTFSTLTVSNMSPEDSSIYLCSVRFSGTEAFFGQGTRLTVV.

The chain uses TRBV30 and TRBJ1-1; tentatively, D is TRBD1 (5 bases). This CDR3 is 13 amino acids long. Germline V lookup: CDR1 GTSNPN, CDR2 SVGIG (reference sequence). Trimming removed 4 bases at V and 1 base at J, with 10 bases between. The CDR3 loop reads CAWTWGGNTEAFF. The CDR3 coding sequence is TGTGCCTGGACGTGGGGGGGGAACACTGAAGCTTTCTTT. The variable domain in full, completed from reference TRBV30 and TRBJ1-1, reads SQTIHQWPATLVQPVGSPLSLECTVEGTSNPNLYWYRQAAGRGLQLLFYSVGIGQISSEVPQNLSASRPQDRQFILSSKKLLLSDSGFYLCAWTWGGNTEAFFGQGTRLTVV.

CDR3 coding DNA: TGTGCCAGCAGTTACGACAGGCCTCCCTACGAGCAGTACTTC. Its protein is CASSYDRPPYEQYF. This chain connects TRBV6-2 or TRBV6-3 to TRBJ2-7, with D maybe TRBD1 (6 bases). The CDR3 extends over 14 amino acids. CDR1 and CDR2 (germline): MNHEY, SVGEGT. V was shortened by 2 bases and J by 2 bases, with 10 bases between the two germline ends.

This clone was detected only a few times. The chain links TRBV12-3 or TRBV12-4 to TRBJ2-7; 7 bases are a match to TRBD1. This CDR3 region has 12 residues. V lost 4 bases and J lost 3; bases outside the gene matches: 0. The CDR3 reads CASSWDSYEQYF. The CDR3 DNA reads TGTGCCAGCAGTTGGGACAGCTACGAGCAGTACTTC.

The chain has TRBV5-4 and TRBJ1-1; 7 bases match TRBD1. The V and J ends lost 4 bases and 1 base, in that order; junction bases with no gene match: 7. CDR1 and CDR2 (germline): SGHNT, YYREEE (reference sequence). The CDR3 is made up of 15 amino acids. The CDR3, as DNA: TGTGCCAGCAGCCCAATTAGGACAGGGAACACTGAAGCTTTCTTT. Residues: CASSPIRTGNTEAFF.

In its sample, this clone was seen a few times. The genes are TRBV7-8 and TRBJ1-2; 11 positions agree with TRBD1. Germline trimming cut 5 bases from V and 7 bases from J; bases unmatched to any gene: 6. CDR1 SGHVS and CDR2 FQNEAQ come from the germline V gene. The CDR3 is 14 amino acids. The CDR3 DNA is TGTGCCAGCAGCCGAACCGGGACAGGGGGTGGCTACACCTTC. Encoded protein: CASSRTGTGGGYTF.

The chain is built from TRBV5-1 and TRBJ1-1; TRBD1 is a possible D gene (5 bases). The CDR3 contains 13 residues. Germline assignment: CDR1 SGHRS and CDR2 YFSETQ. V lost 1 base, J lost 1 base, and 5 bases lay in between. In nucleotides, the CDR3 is TGCGCCAGCAGCTTGACAGGGAACACTGAAGCTTTCTTT. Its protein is CASSLTGNTEAFF.